The 20 T cell receptor beta chains given below trace back to one sample, sequenced in a study of long-term antiretroviral therapy in people with HIV. The assay used was immunoSEQ (version v3.0), run at survey level. The protocol was immunoSEQ multiplex PCR, while the TCRdb copy is restricted to in-frame clones and leaves out a portion. In the table there are tens of thousands of clones, 95% of which are singletons. Material: unsorted PBMCs, obtained 5.3 years after starting antiretroviral therapy. These receptors were obtained from a man aged 50-60 years with HIV.

The genes are TRBV5-1 and TRBJ2-6; D might be TRBD1 (6 bases). Trimming took off 4 bases at V and 4 bases at J, with 15 bases between the two ends. Germline V gives CDR1 SGHRS, CDR2 YFSETQ. The CDR3 is 16 residues long. CDR3 sequence reads: CASSPQQGVGANVLTF. The CDR3 DNA follows: TGCGCCAGCAGCCCCCAACAGGGAGTGGGGGCCAACGTCCTGACTTTC.

This chain links TRBV5-1 with TRBJ2-1, with D perhaps matching TRBD2 (5 bases). V lost 4 bases and J 6 bases, leaving 17 bases between the germline ends. In germline, CDR1 is SGHRS, CDR2 YFSETQ. The CDR3 is 15 residues long. This CDR3 reads CASSDRDPGGNEQFF. CDR3 sequence (DNA): TGCGCCAGCAGCGACCGGGATCCGGGCGGCAATGAGCAGTTCTTC.

The chain has TRBV4-3 and TRBJ2-7; 7 positions match TRBD1. CDR1 LGHNA and CDR2 YSLEER come from the germline V gene. This CDR3 is 17 amino acids long. V gave up 0 bases and J gave up 1 base; unmatched junction bases: 9. In DNA, the CDR3 is TGCGCCAGCAGCCAAGATAGTACAGGGGAATTATCCTACGAGCAGTACTTC. This sequence encodes CASSQDSTGELSYEQYF.

V is TRBV30 and J is TRBJ2-2; D gene ambiguous. Deletions cut 1 base from V and 7 bases from J, with 7 bases between. From germline, CDR1 is GTSNPN and CDR2 SVGIG (reference sequence). This CDR3 has 12 amino acids. In DNA, the CDR3 is TGTGCCTGGAGTGGTCAGGTCGGGGAGCTGTTTTTT. Protein: CAWSGQVGELFF.

The rearrangement links TRBV5-1 to TRBJ2-6, with TRBD1 matching 7 bases. Germline loops: CDR1 SGHRS, CDR2 YFSETQ. The CDR3 covers 16 residues. V trimming: 6 bases; J trimming: 0 bases; junction bases outside the gene matches: 6. This CDR3 is CASTGTASSGANVLTF. CDR3 DNA sequence: TGCGCCAGCACCGGGACAGCTAGCTCTGGGGCCAACGTCCTGACTTTC.

The CDR3 loop reads CAWSVTSLRTDTQYF. The CDR3 nucleotides are TGTGCCTGGAGTGTAACCTCTTTGCGCACAGATACGCAGTATTTT. The chain has TRBV30 and TRBJ2-3; D unclear. This CDR3 spans 15 amino acids. Trimming took 0 bases from V and 1 from J, leaving 11 bases between them. Per the germline V gene, CDR1 is GTSNPN and CDR2 is SVGIG (reference sequence).

The rearrangement links TRBV30 to TRBJ2-3; perhaps TRBD2 as D (6 bases). Germline CDR1 and CDR2: GTSNPN and SVGIG (reference sequence). Trimming cost V 3 bases and J 7 bases, with 14 bases left between them. This CDR3 is 13 amino acids long. The CDR3 here is CAWSREARNTQYF. CDR3 bases: TGTGCCTGGAGCAGGGAGGCTCGAAATACGCAGTATTTT. Filled out from reference TRBV30 and TRBJ2-3, the complete variable domain reads SQTIHQWPATLVQPVGSPLSLECTVEGTSNPNLYWYRQAAGRGLQLLFYSVGIGQISSEVPQNLSASRPQDRQFILSSKKLLLSDSGFYLCAWSREARNTQYFGPGTRLTVL.

The chain's CDR3 is CASSLRSWGGTDTQYF. Written as DNA, the CDR3 is TGTGCCAGCAGCTTACGATCCTGGGGCGGAACAGATACGCAGTATTTT. This chain uses TRBV13 with TRBJ2-3, with a possible D match to TRBD1 (5 bases). V lost 2 bases and J lost 3, with 15 bases in between. In germline, CDR1 is PRHDT, CDR2 FYEKMQ (reference sequence). The CDR3 extends over 16 amino acids.

This sequence joins TRBV27 and TRBJ2-7; D ambiguous. The V and J ends lost 5 bases and 0 bases respectively, with 14 bases between them. This CDR3 comprises 15 residues. CDR1 MNHEY and CDR2 SMNVEV come from the germline V gene (reference sequence). As DNA, the CDR3 is TGTGCCAGCAGTCCTTTTCCTTGGGGCTCCTACGAGCAGTACTTC. This codes for CASSPFPWGSYEQYF.

This chain links TRBV7-8 with TRBJ1-6; D remains ambiguous. V lost 5 bases and J 3 bases, leaving 8 bases between the germline ends. Germline-derived CDR1 and CDR2 are SGHVS and FQNEAQ. The CDR3 runs 14 residues. The CDR3 sequence is CASSPGIYNSPLHF. For the CDR3, the DNA is TGTGCCAGCAGCCCGGGGATCTATAATTCACCCCTCCACTTT. The whole variable domain, filled in from reference TRBV7-8 and TRBJ1-6, reads GAGVSQSPRYKVAKRGQDVALRCDPISGHVSLFWYQQALGQGPEFLTYFQNEAQLDKSGLPSDRFFAERPEGSVSTLKIQRTQQEDSAVYLCASSPGIYNSPLHFGNGTRLTVT.

The V gene is TRBV27, the J gene TRBJ2-1; unclear D gene. The CDR3 is 13 residues long. CDR1 is MNHEY, CDR2 SMNVEV, per germline (reference sequence). The V end lost 3 bases, the J end lost 2 bases, and 5 bases lay between the germline ends. The CDR3: CASSFGAYNEQFF. CDR3 nucleotide sequence: TGTGCCAGCAGTTTTGGGGCCTACAATGAGCAGTTCTTC.

The V gene is TRBV27, the J gene TRBJ2-7, with 9 bases aligning to TRBD1. Germline V gene lookup returns CDR1 MNHEY and CDR2 SMNVEV (reference sequence). CDR3 size: 13 residues. With V trimmed by 6 bases and J by 5 bases, 5 bases remained unmatched. Here the CDR3 DNA reads TGTGCCAGCAGAACAGGGGGCGTCAACGAGCAGTACTTC. Its translation: CASRTGGVNEQYF.

The chain is built from TRBV12-5 and TRBJ2-3; D is perhaps TRBD1 or TRBD2 (5 bases each). CDR3 length: 12 residues. V lost 6 bases and J lost 5, with 9 bases in between. CDR1 is LGHNT and CDR2 is FRNRAP in the germline V gene. CDR3 DNA sequence: TGTGCTAGTGGCCCAGGGAGAGATACGCAGTATTTT. Its protein is CASGPGRDTQYF.

The chain links TRBV4-1 to TRBJ2-7; 10 bases agree with TRBD1. J lost 4 bases, V lost 0 bases, and 3 bases had no gene match. Germline CDR1 and CDR2: MGHRA and YSYEKL. The CDR3 is 15 residues long. The CDR3 loop reads CASSQERTGGYEQYF. For the CDR3, the DNA is TGCGCCAGCAGCCAAGAACGGACAGGGGGATACGAGCAGTACTTC.

J is TRBJ2-1 and V is TRBV7-2; 9 nucleotides line up with TRBD2. The CDR3 extends over 15 amino acids. V was clipped by 1 base and J by 8 bases; unmatched bases: 6. Germline values: CDR1 SGHTA, CDR2 FQGNSA. The CDR3 sequence: CASSLEGLARDEQFF. The CDR3 nucleotides read TGTGCCAGCAGCTTAGAGGGACTAGCTCGGGATGAGCAGTTCTTC. Full variable domain (rest looked up from reference TRBV7-2 and TRBJ2-1): GAGVSQSPSNKVTEKGKDVELRCDPISGHTALYWYRQSLGQGLEFLIYFQGNSAPDKSGLPSDRFSAERTGGSVSTLTIQRTQQEDSAVYLCASSLEGLARDEQFFGPGTRLTVL.

The chain employs TRBV19 and TRBJ1-3; tentatively, D is TRBD1 (6 bases). Germline V CDR1 and CDR2: LNHDA, SQIVND (reference sequence). The CDR3 is 13 residues long. Trimming pared 6 bases from V and 2 bases from J, leaving 8 bases between. The CDR3 loop reads CASRTGAGNTIYF. CDR3 sequence (DNA): TGTGCCAGTAGGACAGGTGCTGGAAACACCATATATTTT. Drawing the rest from reference TRBV19 and TRBJ1-3, the complete variable domain is DGGITQSPKYLFRKEGQNVTLSCEQNLNHDAMYWYRQDPGQGLRLIYYSQIVNDFQKGDIAEGYSVSREKKESFPLTVTSAQKNPTAFYLCASRTGAGNTIYFGEGSWLTVV.

The chain is built from TRBV4-2 and TRBJ1-1; unclear D gene. The CDR3 totals 16 residues. The germline V gene encodes CDR1 LGHNA and CDR2 YNFKEQ. V shed 1 base and J shed 5 bases, with 17 bases lying between them. The CDR3 reads CASSQVERLPGTEAFF. The CDR3 DNA sequence: TGTGCCAGCAGCCAAGTCGAACGGCTCCCTGGAACTGAAGCTTTCTTT.

This clone was picked up one time. This CDR3 reads CASSVASQGYNEQFF. The DNA of the CDR3 is TGTGCCAGCAGTGTCGCGAGTCAGGGGTACAATGAGCAGTTCTTC. V gene TRBV6-1 combines with J gene TRBJ2-1, with D maybe TRBD1 (6 bases). This CDR3 region has 15 residues. Germline values: CDR1 MNHNS, CDR2 SASEGT. V lost 4 bases and J lost 4, with 14 bases in between.

The chain recombines TRBV6-5 with TRBJ1-2; D uncertain. The V end was cut by 6 bases, the J end by 4 bases, with 15 bases between. The CDR3 spans 14 residues. From germline, CDR1 is MNHEY and CDR2 SVGAGI. The chain's CDR3 is CASRQKLDPYGYTF. The CDR3 nucleotides are TGTGCCAGCAGACAAAAGCTAGACCCCTATGGCTACACCTTC.

This clone appeared a single time. The chain combines TRBV27 with TRBJ2-7; D perhaps matches TRBD1 (5 bases). Trimming pared 2 bases from V and 4 bases from J, leaving 12 bases between. The germline CDR1 and CDR2 sequences are MNHEY and SMNVEV (reference sequence). This CDR3 has 14 amino acids. The CDR3, as DNA: TGTGCCAGCAGTTTACAGGGTAGGGGTTACGAGCAGTACTTC. It codes for CASSLQGRGYEQYF.